This TCR beta chain was recorded in a study of T cell responses to AZD1222 COVID-19 vaccine (dated by TCRdb to about 2021). Background for the entire study: Because spike-specific TCR depth and breadth did not differ between the two schedules, AZD1222 recipients who got a second dose at roughly 4 weeks were pooled with those who got a second dose at roughly 12 weeks. TCR sequencing was performed for about 250 trial participants, of whom around 210 were given two doses of AZD1222 and 26 were given two doses of MenACWY control vaccine. Enrollment into the trials was organized by age into subgroups of 18-55, 56-69 and 70-plus years, and those subgroups contained roughly 150, 30 and 60 TCR-sequenced participants, respectively. Points the paper makes about the study in general: Because no day 14 peak-response samples were available, the repertoires could be characterized only after the peak T cell response. After two AZD1222 doses, both the breadth and the depth of spike-specific TCRs were significantly higher than at day 0 and than in MenACWY recipients. Epitopes outside the regions mutated in the B.1.351 and B.1.1.7 variants were reportedly recognized by nearly half of the unique spike-specific TCRs. Most participants were white British and females outnumbered males, and the authors suggested that clonal diversity may have been underestimated. The 56-69-year group was small, and its depth increase did not reach significance, likely because of low power. CD4 TCRs associated with the vaccine covered the entire spike protein, and the dominant responses were in regions 160-218 and 743-854. Conclusions about previously exposed vaccinees were limited because only six AZD1222 recipients were SARS-CoV-2 seropositive at baseline.

A remark on this clone: Its specific antigen is unknown. No qualities accompany the bases; no much larger clone lies one base away.

The CDR3 regions of human TCRbeta chains were subjected to immunosequencing. In the paper's pipeline: Repertoire TCRs were matched against a reference library of SARS-CoV-2-specific TCRs generated with the MIRA antigen-specificity platform. Breadth meant the fraction of unique TCRs that were SARS-CoV-2-associated, whereas depth meant the fraction of total T cells that were SARS-CoV-2-associated. Using the MIRA data, every spike-specific TCR was mapped to the spike region that the TCR reacted to and assigned to either a CD4 or a CD8 class. Log10-transformed breadth and depth values were compared by one-way ANOVA with Sidak's multiple comparisons tests. What TCRdb holds here is the immuneACCESS table cut down to in-frame rearrangements. Part of the clones is not present; checked against another copy, under half of the missing clones reflect an unresolved V gene, and the others are unexplained. That table supplies the V and J calls and clone size; D and trimming were determined from the DNA. This sample is represented by 90,000 to 100,000 clones; about 88% of them were singletons. The top ten hold 3.7% of the sample.

The sample's time point label, decoded: baseline before first vaccination. The vaccinee samples were drawn from two UK trials, COV001 and COV002, one of which was a single-blind randomized controlled phase 2/3 trial testing AZD1222 (ChAdOx1 nCoV-19) in healthy adults. For TCRbeta chain sequencing, PBMC samples were collected from trial participants at day 0 and at day 28 after the second dose. From its cysteine to its phenylalanine, the CDR3 spans 12 amino acids. Only CDR3 DNA is held: 36 bases, read in frame from base 1. Based on the germline V gene (reference sequence), the CDR1 and CDR2 sequences are MNHEY and SMNVEV. V was cut back by 6 bases and J by 6 bases, leaving a gap of 11 bases between them.

Material: peripheral blood, obtained on day 0 of AZD1222 vaccination. The chain is encoded by TRBV27 joined to TRBJ1-2, with no reliable assignment of the D segment. This TCR was sampled from an adult in good health. The bases are TGTGCCAGCAGCGACGACTCGAATGGCTACACCTTC. Translated, it reads CASSDDSNGYTF.